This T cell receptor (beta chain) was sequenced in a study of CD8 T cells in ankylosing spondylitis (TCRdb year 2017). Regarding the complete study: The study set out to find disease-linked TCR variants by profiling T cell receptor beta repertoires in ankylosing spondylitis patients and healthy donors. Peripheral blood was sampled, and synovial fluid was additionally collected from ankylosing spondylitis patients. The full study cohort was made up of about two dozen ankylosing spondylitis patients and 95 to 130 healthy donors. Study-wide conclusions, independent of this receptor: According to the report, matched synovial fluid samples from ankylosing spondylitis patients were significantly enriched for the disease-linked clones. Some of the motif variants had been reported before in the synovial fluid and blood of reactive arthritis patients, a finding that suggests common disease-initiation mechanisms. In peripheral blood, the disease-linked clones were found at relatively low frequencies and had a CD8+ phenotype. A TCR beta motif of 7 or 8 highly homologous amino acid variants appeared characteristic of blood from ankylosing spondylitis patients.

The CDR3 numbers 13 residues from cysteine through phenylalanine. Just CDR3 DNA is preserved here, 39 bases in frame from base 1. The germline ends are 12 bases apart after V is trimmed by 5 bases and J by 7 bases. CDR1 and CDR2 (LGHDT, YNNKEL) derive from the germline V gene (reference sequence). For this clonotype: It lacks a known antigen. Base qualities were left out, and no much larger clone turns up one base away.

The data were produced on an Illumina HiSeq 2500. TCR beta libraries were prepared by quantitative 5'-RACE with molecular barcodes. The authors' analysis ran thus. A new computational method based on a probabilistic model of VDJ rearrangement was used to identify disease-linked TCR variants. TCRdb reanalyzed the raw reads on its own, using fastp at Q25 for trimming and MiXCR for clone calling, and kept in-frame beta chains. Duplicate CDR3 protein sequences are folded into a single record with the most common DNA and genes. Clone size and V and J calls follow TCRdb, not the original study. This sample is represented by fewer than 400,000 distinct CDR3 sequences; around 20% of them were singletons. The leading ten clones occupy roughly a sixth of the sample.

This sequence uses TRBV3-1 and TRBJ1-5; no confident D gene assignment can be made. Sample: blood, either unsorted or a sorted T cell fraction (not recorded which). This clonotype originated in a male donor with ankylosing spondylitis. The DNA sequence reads TGTGCCAGCAGCTACTATACGGGACAGCCCCAGCATTTT. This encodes CASSYYTGQPQHF. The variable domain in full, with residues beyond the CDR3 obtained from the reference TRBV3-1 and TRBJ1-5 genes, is DTAVSQTPKYLVTQMGNDKSIKCEQNLGHDTMYWYKQDSKKFLKIMFSYNNKELIINETVPNRFSPKSPDKAHLNLHINSLELGDSAVYFCASSYYTGQPQHFGDGTRLSIL.